This entry features one T cell receptor (beta chain) sequence. This sample was included in a study of monozygotic twins with inflammatory bowel disease. TCRdb re-called the 5' RACE reads and gives one entry per CDR3 protein, without DNA. The sample has approximately 120,000 distinct CDR3 sequences. CDR3 length: 12 residues. The germline V gene has CDR1 LNHDA and CDR2 SQIVND (reference sequence). Specimen: blood. This TCR came from a human donor with ulcerative colitis or Crohn's disease, or a healthy co-twin of an affected twin (not recorded which). This sequence joins TRBV19 and TRBJ1-2. CDR3 region: CASSQSGNGYTF. Full variable domain (rest looked up from reference TRBV19 and TRBJ1-2): DGGITQSPKYLFRKEGQNVTLSCEQNLNHDAMYWYRQDPGQGLRLIYYSQIVNDFQKGDIAEGYSVSREKKESFPLTVTSAQKNPTAFYLCASSQSGNGYTFGSGTRLTVV.